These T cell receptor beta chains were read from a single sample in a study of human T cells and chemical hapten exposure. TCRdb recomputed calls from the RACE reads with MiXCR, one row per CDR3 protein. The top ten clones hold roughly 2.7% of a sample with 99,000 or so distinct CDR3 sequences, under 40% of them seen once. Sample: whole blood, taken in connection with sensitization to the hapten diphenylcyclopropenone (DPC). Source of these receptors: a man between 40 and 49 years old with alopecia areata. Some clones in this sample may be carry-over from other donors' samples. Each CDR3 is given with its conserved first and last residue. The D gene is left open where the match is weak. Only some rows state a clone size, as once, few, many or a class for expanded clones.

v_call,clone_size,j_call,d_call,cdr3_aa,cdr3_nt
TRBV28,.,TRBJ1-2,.,CATISQANYGYTF,TGTGCCACCATCTCACAGGCAAACTATGGCTACACCTTC
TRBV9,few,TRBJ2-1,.,CASSVMDNYNEQFF,TGTGCCAGCAGCGTGATGGACAACTACAATGAGCAGTTCTTC
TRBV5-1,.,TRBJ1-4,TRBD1,CASSTEGQGPTNEKLFF,TGCGCCAGCAGCACGGAAGGACAGGGTCCAACTAATGAAAAACTGTTTTTT
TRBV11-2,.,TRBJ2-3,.,CASSLDPPTSEEPQYF,TGTGCCAGCAGCTTAGATCCCCCGACTAGTGAGGAGCCGCAGTATTTT
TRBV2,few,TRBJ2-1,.,CARAGMGNEQFF,TGTGCCAGGGCAGGTATGGGCAATGAGCAGTTCTTC
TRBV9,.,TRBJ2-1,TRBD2,CASSAELAAYNEQFF,TGTGCCAGCAGCGCCGAGCTAGCGGCCTACAATGAGCAGTTCTTC
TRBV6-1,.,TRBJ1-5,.,CASSELRFASNQPQHF,TGTGCCAGCAGTGAACTAAGGTTCGCTAGCAATCAGCCCCAGCATTTT
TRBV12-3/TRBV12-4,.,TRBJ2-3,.,CASSLIPSTDTQYF,TGTGCCAGCAGTTTAATTCCGAGCACAGATACGCAGTATTTT
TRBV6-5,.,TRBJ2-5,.,CASSLGGRWGETQYF,TGTGCCAGCAGCCTCGGAGGGCGATGGGGAGAGACCCAGTACTTC
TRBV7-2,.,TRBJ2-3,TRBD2,CASSSSGSIADTQYF,TGTGCCAGCAGCAGTAGCGGGAGCATAGCAGATACGCAGTATTTT
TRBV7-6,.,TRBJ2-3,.,CASSLRRTDTQYF,TGTGCCAGCAGCCTCAGGAGAACAGATACGCAGTATTTT
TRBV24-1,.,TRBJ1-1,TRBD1,CATSVGTGWGTEAFF,TGTGCCACCAGTGTTGGGACAGGGTGGGGCACTGAAGCTTTCTTT
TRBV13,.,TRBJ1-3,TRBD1,CASSHRQGSDTIYF,TGTGCCAGCAGCCACCGACAGGGTTCGGACACCATATATTTT
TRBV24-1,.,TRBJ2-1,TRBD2,CATSDLQASGRVDEQFF,TGTGCCACCAGTGATTTGCAGGCCAGCGGGAGGGTCGATGAGCAGTTCTTC
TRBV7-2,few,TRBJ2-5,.,CASSPRSGSSKTQYF,TGTGCCAGCAGCCCCCGTTCCGGGAGTAGTAAGACCCAGTACTTC
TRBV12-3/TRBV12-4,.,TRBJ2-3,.,CASRPTLPDTQYF,TGTGCCAGCAGGCCCACCCTTCCGGATACGCAGTATTTT
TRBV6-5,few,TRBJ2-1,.,CASRVNSMSSYNEQFF,TGTGCCAGCAGAGTTAATTCCATGAGCTCCTACAATGAGCAGTTCTTC
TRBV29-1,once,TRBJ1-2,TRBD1,CSVEQGDGYTF,TGCAGCGTTGAACAGGGGGATGGCTACACCTTC
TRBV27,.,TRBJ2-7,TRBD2,CASSPGTSEQYF,TGTGCCAGCAGTCCCGGGACTAGCGAGCAGTACTTC
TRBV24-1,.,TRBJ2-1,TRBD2,CATKTKGVAGDEQFF,TGTGCCACCAAAACGAAGGGAGTAGCGGGAGATGAGCAGTTCTTC
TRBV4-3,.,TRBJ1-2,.,CASSQVEGVGYTF,TGCGCCAGCAGCCAAGTGGAGGGTGTAGGCTACACCTTC
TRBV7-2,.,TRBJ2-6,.,CASSLKSSGANVLTF,TGTGCCAGCAGCCTCAAAAGCTCTGGGGCCAACGTCCTGACTTTC
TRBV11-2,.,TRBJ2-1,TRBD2,CASSTQTSGRSGEQFF,TGTGCCAGCTCCACCCAGACTAGCGGGAGAAGCGGTGAGCAGTTCTTC
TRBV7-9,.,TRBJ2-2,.,CASSLGEWGTGELFF,TGTGCCAGCAGCTTAGGCGAGTGGGGAACCGGGGAGCTGTTTTTT
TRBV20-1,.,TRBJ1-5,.,CSAAIDSNQPQHF,TGCAGTGCTGCGATCGACAGCAATCAGCCCCAGCATTTT
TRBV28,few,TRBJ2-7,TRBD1,CASRTGQGAVEQYF,TGTGCCAGCAGAACCGGACAGGGGGCGGTTGAGCAGTACTTC
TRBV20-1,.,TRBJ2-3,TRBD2,CSAIAGSTDTQYF,TGCAGTGCCATAGCGGGAAGCACAGATACGCAGTATTTT
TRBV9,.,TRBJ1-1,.,CASSPARGTEAFF,TGTGCCAGCAGCCCAGCCCGGGGCACTGAAGCTTTCTTT
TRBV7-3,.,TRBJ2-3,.,CASSSRQVEGGTDTQYF,TGTGCCAGCAGCTCTCGACAGGTCGAAGGAGGCACAGATACGCAGTATTTT
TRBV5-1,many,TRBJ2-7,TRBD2,CASSLAAGGPGEQYF,TGCGCCAGCAGCTTGGCAGCGGGAGGGCCGGGAGAGCAGTACTTC
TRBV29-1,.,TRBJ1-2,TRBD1,CSVELMTGTYGYTF,TGCAGCGTTGAACTAATGACAGGGACCTATGGCTACACCTTC
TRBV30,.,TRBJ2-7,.,CAWERDRFYEQYF,TGTGCCTGGGAACGAGACAGGTTCTACGAGCAGTACTTC
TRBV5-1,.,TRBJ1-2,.,CASSHTLDGYTF,TGCGCCAGCAGCCATACCCTGGATGGCTACACCTTC
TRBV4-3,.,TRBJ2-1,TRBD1,CASSHRQGQGNEQFF,TGCGCCAGCAGCCATCGACAGGGACAAGGGAATGAGCAGTTCTTC
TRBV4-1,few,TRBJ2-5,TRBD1,CASSQDGTGGFETQYF,TGCGCCAGCAGCCAAGATGGGACAGGGGGCTTTGAGACCCAGTACTTC
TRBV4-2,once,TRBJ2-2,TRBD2,CASSQVTSGIANTGELFF,TGTGCCAGCAGCCAAGTTACTAGCGGGATCGCGAACACCGGGGAGCTGTTTTTT
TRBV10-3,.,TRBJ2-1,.,CAIGLSIKGYNEQFF,TGTGCCATTGGACTATCGATAAAGGGCTACAATGAGCAGTTCTTC
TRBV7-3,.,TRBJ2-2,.,CATITYGELFF,TGTGCCACGATCACCTACGGGGAGCTGTTTTTT
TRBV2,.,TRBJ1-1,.,CASVLGTEAFF,TGTGCCAGCGTACTGGGGACTGAAGCTTTCTTT
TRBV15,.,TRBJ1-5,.,CATAGDTGAAQPQHF,TGTGCCACGGCGGGGGACACGGGGGCCGCCCAGCCCCAGCATTTT
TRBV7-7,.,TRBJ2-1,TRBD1,CASSQWTGDTYNEQFF,TGTGCTAGCAGTCAATGGACAGGGGATACCTACAATGAGCAGTTCTTC
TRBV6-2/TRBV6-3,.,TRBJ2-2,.,CASSLNRGPSTGELFF,TGTGCCAGCAGCTTAAACCGGGGCCCGTCGACCGGGGAGCTGTTTTTT
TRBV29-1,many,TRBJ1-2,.,CSLAIGGREGYTF,TGCAGCCTCGCAATCGGCGGCAGGGAAGGCTACACCTTC
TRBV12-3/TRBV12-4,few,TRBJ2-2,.,CASSPGVGELFF,TGTGCCAGCAGTCCCGGGGTCGGGGAGCTGTTTTTT
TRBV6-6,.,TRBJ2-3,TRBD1,CASSGTGRGDTQYF,TGTGCCAGCAGCGGGACAGGGCGAGGAGATACGCAGTATTTT
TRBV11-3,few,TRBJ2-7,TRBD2,CASSLEGRAYEQYF,TGTGCCAGCAGCTTGGAGGGGAGGGCCTACGAGCAGTACTTC
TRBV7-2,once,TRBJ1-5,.,CASSLWGSESNQPQHF,TGTGCCAGCAGCTTATGGGGCTCGGAGAGCAATCAGCCCCAGCATTTT
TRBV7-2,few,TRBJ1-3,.,CASSLTPQGSGNTIYF,TGTGCCAGCAGCTTAACCCCGCAGGGCTCTGGAAACACCATATATTTT
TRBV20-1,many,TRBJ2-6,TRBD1,CSARPPGQGFSGANVLTF,TGCAGTGCTAGACCTCCGGGACAGGGCTTCTCTGGGGCCAACGTCCTGACTTTC
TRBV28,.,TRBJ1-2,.,CASSVQGEVYGYTF,TGTGCCAGCAGTGTTCAGGGAGAGGTCTATGGCTACACCTTC
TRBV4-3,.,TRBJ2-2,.,CASSQGSSRNTGELFF,TGCGCCAGCAGCCAAGGCAGCTCGCGAAACACCGGGGAGCTGTTTTTT